Following are 30 T cell receptor beta chains from one sample sequenced in a study of cytomegalovirus exposure and HLA in healthy donors. A multiplex PCR was run with 60 Vbeta primers and 13 Jbeta primers. TCRdb's copy holds only in-frame clones and misses some; the assay was immunoSEQ multiplex PCR. This sample has over 200,000 clones, with more than 85% found just once. The sequenced sample consisted of PBMCs. The receptors come from a woman aged 18-29 years in good health and CMV-seronegative.

This clone has only a few counts. The chain has TRBV6-4 and TRBJ2-3, with 14 bases matching TRBD2. The CDR3 is 18 amino acids. Trimming took 5 bases from V and 2 from J; bases not matched to a gene: 9. Per the germline V gene, CDR1 is MRHNA and CDR2 is SNTAGT. CDR3 sequence: CASSPGLAGGPITDTQYF. Here the CDR3 DNA reads TGTGCCAGCAGTCCTGGACTAGCGGGGGGCCCCATCACAGATACGCAGTATTTT.

The chain uses TRBV2 and TRBJ1-5; 8 bases map to TRBD1. J lost 5 bases, V lost 3 bases, and 6 bases had no gene match. The CDR3 contains 15 residues. Per the germline V gene, CDR1 is SNHLY and CDR2 is FYNNEI. The CDR3 nucleotides are TGTGCCAGCAGTGATGACAGGGGAGCAGATCAGCCCCAGCATTTT. Residues: CASSDDRGADQPQHF. Full variable domain (missing parts from reference TRBV2 and TRBJ1-5): EPEVTQTPSHQVTQMGQEVILRCVPISNHLYFYWYRQILGQKVEFLVSFYNNEISEKSEIFDDQFSVERPDGSNFTLKIRSTKLEDSAMYFCASSDDRGADQPQHFGDGTRLSIL.

The chain couples TRBV2 to TRBJ2-7; tentatively, D is TRBD1 (7 bases). The CDR3 runs to 15 residues. The germline V gene encodes CDR1 SNHLY and CDR2 FYNNEI. Trimming stripped 5 bases from V and 2 bases from J, with 16 bases between. CDR3 in amino acids: CASSPMTGTAYEQYF. As DNA, the CDR3 is TGTGCCAGCAGTCCTATGACAGGGACTGCCTACGAGCAGTACTTC.

This chain uses TRBV27 with TRBJ1-1; tentatively, D is TRBD1 (5 bases). V gave up 3 bases and J gave up 5 bases, with 10 bases separating them. Germline V gene lookup returns CDR1 MNHEY and CDR2 SMNVEV (reference sequence). The CDR3 extends over 13 amino acids. The CDR3 here is CASSFRRGTEAFF. CDR3 coding DNA: TGTGCCAGCAGTTTTCGGCGGGGGACTGAAGCTTTCTTT.

In nucleotides, the CDR3 is TGTGCCAGCAGTGATCCCCAGCGCGGAACCCAGCAGTTCTTC. Its protein product is CASSDPQRGTQQFF. The chain employs TRBV2 and TRBJ2-1; the D is unclear. The V and J ends lost 3 bases and 11 bases respectively, with 17 bases between them. CDR1 and CDR2 (germline): SNHLY, FYNNEI. This CDR3 contains 14 residues.

The CDR3 here is CASSPPQANYGYTF. CDR3 nucleotides: TGTGCCAGCTCACCACCTCAGGCCAACTATGGCTACACCTTC. V gene TRBV18 combines with J gene TRBJ1-2, with D unclear. The length of the CDR3 is 14 residues. Trimming cost V 0 bases and J 2 bases, with 7 bases left between them. The V gene's germline CDR1 is KGHSH and CDR2 LQKENI.

The chain links TRBV6-1 to TRBJ1-3, with 7 bases lining up with TRBD1. V lost 7 bases and J lost 0; bases outside the gene matches: 6. Germline loops: CDR1 MNHNS, CDR2 SASEGT. There are 15 residues in the CDR3. CDR3 region: CASTRQGNSGNTIYF. CDR3 bases: TGTGCCAGCACCAGACAGGGAAACTCTGGAAACACCATATATTTT.

V and J are TRBV7-9 and TRBJ2-5; D ambiguous. V was shortened by 3 bases and J by 5 bases, with 16 bases between the two germline ends. The CDR3 extends over 15 amino acids. Germline V gene sequence: CDR1 SEHNR, CDR2 FQNEAQ (reference sequence). In DNA, the CDR3 is TGTGCCAGCAGCTTCTGGTTGCGGCTAATCGAGACCCAGTACTTC. It translates to CASSFWLRLIETQYF.

This clone was observed once. The chain uses TRBV6-5 and TRBJ2-5; 8 nucleotides line up with TRBD1. Germline V gene lookup returns CDR1 MNHEY and CDR2 SVGAGI. The CDR3 loop spans 14 amino acids. Unmatched junction bases numbered 14, after V lost 10 bases and J lost 7 bases. CDR3 in DNA: TGTGCCACCGTCCCGGCAGGGGGCCGGCGGACCCAGTACTTC. It encodes CATVPAGGRRTQYF.

This clone was observed a single time. V is TRBV30 and J is TRBJ1-2, with 12 bases that match TRBD1. J lost 3 bases, V lost 6 bases, and 11 bases had no gene match. The CDR3 runs 16 residues. CDR1 and CDR2 (germline): GTSNPN, SVGIG (reference sequence). CDR3 amino acids: CACSTGTGGAYYGYTF. As DNA, the CDR3 is TGTGCCTGCTCGACCGGGACAGGGGGCGCGTACTATGGCTACACCTTC.

The chain links TRBV10-3 to TRBJ2-4, with a possible D match to TRBD2 (6 bases). This CDR3 has 13 amino acids. The V and J ends lost 6 bases and 2 bases respectively, with 8 bases between them. Per germline, CDR1 ENHRY and CDR2 SYGVKD. CDR3 DNA sequence: TGTGCCATCAGGGAGGGGCCCAAAAACATTCAGTACTTC. As protein: CAIREGPKNIQYF.

The J gene is TRBJ2-3, the V gene TRBV6-1, with TRBD1 as a possible D gene (6 bases). CDR1 and CDR2 from the germline V gene are MNHNS and SASEGT. V was pared by 10 bases and J by 4 bases, with 18 bases between. The length of the CDR3 is 14 residues. The CDR3 spells CAIQQGFGADTQYF. In DNA form, the CDR3 reads TGTGCCATCCAACAGGGTTTCGGCGCAGATACGCAGTATTTT.

The chain uses TRBV10-2 and TRBJ2-7; 12 bases fit TRBD2. V was clipped by 3 bases and J by 2 bases; unmatched bases: 2. Germline V gene sequence: CDR1 WSHSY, CDR2 SAAADI. The CDR3 runs to 15 residues. The CDR3 nucleotides read TGCGCCAGCAGTGAACCTAGCGGGGGGGCCTACGAGCAGTACTTC. This gives the protein CASSEPSGGAYEQYF.

V is TRBV7-8 and J is TRBJ2-1, with TRBD1 matching over 9 bases. V lost 5 bases and J lost 6; bases outside the gene matches: 8. There are 15 residues in the CDR3. Per germline, CDR1 SGHVS and CDR2 FQNEAQ. CDR3 amino acids: CASSTRDRAVNEQFF. In nucleotides, the CDR3 is TGTGCCAGCAGCACCCGGGACAGGGCGGTCAATGAGCAGTTCTTC.

The rearrangement uses TRBV5-7 and TRBJ2-2; possible D gene TRBD2, 6 bases. TRBV5-7 belongs to the ORF category, with a function that is uncertain. This CDR3 has 18 residues. Trimming pared 1 base from V and 0 bases from J, leaving 16 bases between. The CDR3: CASSLSTGGASNTGELFF. The DNA of the CDR3 is TGTGCCAGCAGCTTGTCCACAGGAGGGGCTTCGAACACCGGGGAGCTGTTTTTT.

This clone was recorded once. Here the CDR3 reads CASSLGGLLHEQYF. The CDR3 nucleotides are TGTGCCAGCAGCCTCGGGGGGCTTTTGCACGAGCAGTACTTC. The rearrangement links TRBV7-2 to TRBJ2-7; the D gene is possibly TRBD2 (7 bases). V was shortened by 5 bases and J by 5 bases, with 16 bases between the two germline ends. The CDR3 loop spans 14 amino acids. From germline, CDR1 is SGHTA and CDR2 FQGNSA.

This rearrangement joins TRBV6-5 to TRBJ2-2, with 10 bases aligning to TRBD2. The CDR3 runs to 16 residues. The V and J ends lost 2 bases and 4 bases, in that order; junction bases with no gene match: 4. Germline lookup yields CDR1 MNHEY and CDR2 SVGAGI. The CDR3 protein is CASSYVIAGGTGELFF. The CDR3 DNA follows: TGTGCCAGCAGTTACGTGATAGCGGGGGGCACCGGGGAGCTGTTTTTT.

The genes are TRBV29-1 and TRBJ1-1; D unclear. The CDR3 extends over 12 amino acids. Trimming took 4 bases from V and 8 from J, leaving 14 bases between them. Germline-derived CDR1 and CDR2 are SQVTM and ANQGSEA. The DNA of the CDR3 is TGCAGCGTTGTCCAGGCCGCCTCCGAAGCTTTCTTT. Translated: CSVVQAASEAFF. Complete variable domain (other parts from reference TRBV29-1 and TRBJ1-1): SAVISQKPSRDICQRGTSLTIQCQVDSQVTMMFWYRQQPGQSLTLIATANQGSEATYESGFVIDKFPISRPNLTFSTLTVSNMSPEDSSIYLCSVVQAASEAFFGQGTRLTVV.

The rearrangement links TRBV27 to TRBJ1-5; 9 bases are a match to TRBD1. Germline V gene data show CDR1 as MNHEY and CDR2 as SMNVEV (reference sequence). V was pared by 0 bases and J by 7 bases, with 4 bases of the junction left unmatched. This CDR3 contains 15 residues. This CDR3 reads CASSLSGTGSQPQHF. The CDR3 bases are TGTGCCAGCAGTTTATCGGGGACAGGGTCCCAGCCCCAGCATTTT.

V and J are TRBV5-1 and TRBJ2-5, with 7 bases identical to TRBD2. Germline V gives CDR1 SGHRS, CDR2 YFSETQ. The CDR3 is 14 residues long. Germline trimming cut 4 bases from V and 4 bases from J; bases unmatched to any gene: 7. The CDR3 nucleotides read TGCGCCAGCAGCACCAGCGGGGCCAGAGAGACCCAGTACTTC. Its translation is CASSTSGARETQYF.

The chain is built from TRBV27 and TRBJ1-2; maybe TRBD1 (5 bases). V lost 5 bases to trimming and J lost 8 bases, with 15 bases between them. The CDR3 sequence is 13 residues long. CDR1 MNHEY and CDR2 SMNVEV come from the germline V gene (reference sequence). The CDR3 sequence: CASSPISGYGYTF. The CDR3 DNA sequence: TGTGCCAGCAGTCCCATATCAGGGTACGGCTACACCTTC.

The chain is built from TRBV7-8 and TRBJ1-2; unclear D gene. V lost 0 bases, J lost 4 bases, and 9 bases lay in between. Germline CDR1 reads SGHVS; CDR2 reads FQNEAQ. This CDR3 region has 14 residues. The CDR3 region has the DNA TGTGCCAGCAGCTTAGCAAACACCCTCTATGGCTACACCTTC. Protein product: CASSLANTLYGYTF.

V and J are TRBV6-5 and TRBJ1-6; D perhaps matches TRBD1 (6 bases). Per the germline V gene, CDR1 is MNHEY and CDR2 is SVGAGI. The CDR3 consists of 13 residues. The V and J ends lost 6 bases and 11 bases respectively, with 14 bases between them. For the CDR3, the DNA is TGTGCCAGCAGCCCAGGGGTTCGGACACCCCTCCACTTT. This codes for CASSPGVRTPLHF.

The J gene is TRBJ2-5, the V gene TRBV5-4; TRBD2 might be the D (5 bases). This CDR3 comprises 13 residues. V dropped 2 bases and J dropped 5 bases, with 10 bases sitting between them. The germline gives CDR1 SGHNT, CDR2 YYREEE (reference sequence). The CDR3 reads CASSFVREETQYF. The CDR3 DNA sequence: TGTGCCAGCAGCTTCGTGAGGGAGGAGACCCAGTACTTC.

The chain links TRBV5-1 to TRBJ2-1; D possibly corresponds to TRBD2 (5 bases). Germline V gene data show CDR1 as SGHRS and CDR2 as YFSETQ. Trimming removed 3 bases at V and 8 bases at J, with 15 bases between. This CDR3 has 14 residues. The CDR3 region is CASSSLLLGDEQFF. The CDR3 coding sequence is TGCGCCAGCAGCTCTTTATTACTAGGAGATGAGCAGTTCTTC.

The chain links TRBV4-3 to TRBJ1-4; D is unclear. The CDR3 covers 16 residues. The V gene's germline CDR1 is LGHNA and CDR2 YSLEER. The V end was cut by 1 base, the J end by 8 bases, with 17 bases between. This CDR3 is CASSQGHGGMVEKLFF. The CDR3, as DNA: TGCGCCAGCAGCCAAGGGCACGGAGGGATGGTGGAAAAACTGTTTTTT.

The J gene is TRBJ1-4, the V gene TRBV7-9; 7 nucleotides align to TRBD1. The CDR3 is made up of 19 amino acids. CDR1 and CDR2 from the germline V gene are SEHNR and FQNEAQ (reference sequence). V dropped 1 base and J dropped 1; count of bases not matched to a gene: 12. CDR3 DNA: TGTGCCAGCAGCTTAGTACAGCTGCGACAGGGAGTAACTAATGAAAAACTGTTTTTT. This translates into CASSLVQLRQGVTNEKLFF.

This clone occurred once. The sample contains more than one DNA sequence encoding this CDR3. The chain carries TRBV5-1 and TRBJ2-1, with D perhaps matching TRBD2 (6 bases). Germline V gene sequence: CDR1 SGHRS, CDR2 YFSETQ. V lost 0 bases and J lost 2, with 9 bases in between. The CDR3 has 15 amino acids. The CDR3: CASSLEGTAYNEQFF. CDR3 bases: TGCGCCAGCAGCTTGGAGGGGACTGCCTACAATGAGCAGTTCTTC.

V is TRBV9 and J is TRBJ2-1; 9 bases agree with TRBD2. Trimming removed 2 bases from V and 5 bases from J; junction bases left unmatched: 8. This CDR3 region has 16 residues. Germline CDR1 and CDR2: SGDLS and YYNGEE. The DNA for the CDR3 is TGTGCCAGCAGCGTTGGACTAGCGCAACCAGACAATGAGCAGTTCTTC. This gives the protein CASSVGLAQPDNEQFF.

The chain employs TRBV27 and TRBJ1-4, with TRBD1 as a possible D gene (6 bases). This CDR3 comprises 13 residues. The germline V gene has CDR1 MNHEY and CDR2 SMNVEV (reference sequence). Trimming removed 7 bases at V and 7 bases at J, with 13 bases between. CDR3 region: CASKRTALEKLFF. The CDR3 nucleotides read TGTGCCAGCAAACGGACAGCGCTTGAAAAACTGTTTTTT.